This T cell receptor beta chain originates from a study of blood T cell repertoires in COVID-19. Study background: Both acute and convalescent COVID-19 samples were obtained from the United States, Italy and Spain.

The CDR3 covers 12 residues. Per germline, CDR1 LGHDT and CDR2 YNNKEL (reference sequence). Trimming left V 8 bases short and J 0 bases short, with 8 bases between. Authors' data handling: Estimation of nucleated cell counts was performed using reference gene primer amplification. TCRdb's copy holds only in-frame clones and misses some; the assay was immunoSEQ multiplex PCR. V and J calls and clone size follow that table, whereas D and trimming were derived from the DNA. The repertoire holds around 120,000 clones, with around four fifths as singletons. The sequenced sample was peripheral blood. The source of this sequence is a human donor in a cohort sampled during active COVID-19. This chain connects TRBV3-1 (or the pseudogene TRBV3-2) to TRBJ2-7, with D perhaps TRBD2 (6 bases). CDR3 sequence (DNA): TGTGCCAGCGGGGGGACCTCCTACGAGCAGTACTTC. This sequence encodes CASGGTSYEQYF.